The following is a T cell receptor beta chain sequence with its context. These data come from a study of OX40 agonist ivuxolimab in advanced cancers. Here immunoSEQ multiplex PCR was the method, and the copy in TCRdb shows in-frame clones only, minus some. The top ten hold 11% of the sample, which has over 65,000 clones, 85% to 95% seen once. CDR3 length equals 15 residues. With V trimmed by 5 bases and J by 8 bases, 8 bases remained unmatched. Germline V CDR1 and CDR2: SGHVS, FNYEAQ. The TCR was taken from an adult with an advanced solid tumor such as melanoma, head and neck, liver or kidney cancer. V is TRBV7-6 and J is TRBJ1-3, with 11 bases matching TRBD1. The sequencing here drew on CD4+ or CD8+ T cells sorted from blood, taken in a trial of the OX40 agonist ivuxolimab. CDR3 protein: CASSPDRGPGHTIYF. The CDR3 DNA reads TGTGCCAGCAGCCCGGACAGGGGGCCCGGACACACCATATATTTT.